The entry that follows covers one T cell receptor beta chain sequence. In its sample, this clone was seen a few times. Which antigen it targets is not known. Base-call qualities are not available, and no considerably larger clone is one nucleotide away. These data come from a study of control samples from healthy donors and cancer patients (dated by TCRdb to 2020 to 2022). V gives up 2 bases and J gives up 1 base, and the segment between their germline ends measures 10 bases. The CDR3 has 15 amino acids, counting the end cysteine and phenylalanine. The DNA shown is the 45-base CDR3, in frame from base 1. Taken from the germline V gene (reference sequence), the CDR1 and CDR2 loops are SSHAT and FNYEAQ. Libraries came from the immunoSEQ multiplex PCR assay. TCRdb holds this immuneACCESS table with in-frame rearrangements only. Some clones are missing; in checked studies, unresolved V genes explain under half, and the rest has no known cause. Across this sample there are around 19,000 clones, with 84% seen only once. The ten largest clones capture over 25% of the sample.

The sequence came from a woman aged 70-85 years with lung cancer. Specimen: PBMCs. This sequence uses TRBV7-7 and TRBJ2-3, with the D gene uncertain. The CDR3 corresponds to CASSLSRSRTDTQYF. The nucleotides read TGTGCCAGCAGCTTAAGCAGATCGCGCACAGATACGCAGTATTTT.